The 17 T cell receptor beta chains listed next were all sequenced from one sample in a study of blood T cell repertoires in COVID-19. Using immunoSEQ multiplex PCR, the repertoire was profiled, and TCRdb retains in-frame clones only, with some absent. The table shows hundreds of thousands of clones, with approximately 80% occurring only once. Sample: peripheral blood. The receptor set was obtained from a woman aged 40 to 50 with active or convalescent COVID-19.

The chain is built from TRBV28 and TRBJ2-3; 8 bases map to TRBD2. V shed 7 bases and J 4 bases; nucleotides not matched to a gene: 10. Per germline, CDR1 MDHEN and CDR2 SYDVKM. This CDR3 comprises 15 residues. This CDR3 is CASTRSGGRSDTQYF. The CDR3 DNA reads TGTGCCAGCACCAGGTCGGGGGGGAGGTCAGATACGCAGTATTTT. Full variable domain (missing parts from reference TRBV28 and TRBJ2-3): DVKVTQSSRYLVKRTGEKVFLECVQDMDHENMFWYRQDPGLGLRLIYFSYDVKMKEKGDIPEGYSVSREKKERFSLILESASTNQTSMYLCASTRSGGRSDTQYFGPGTRLTVL.

This clone came up once. This chain links TRBV10-3 with TRBJ1-2; weak D call: TRBD1 (6 bases). CDR1 ENHRY and CDR2 SYGVKD come from the germline V gene. The CDR3 is made up of 14 amino acids. V was cut by 8 bases and J by 3 bases, with 16 bases left in between. The CDR3 DNA sequence: TGTGCCATCCAATTTGAACAGGGTGACTATGGCTACACCTTC. Its protein is CAIQFEQGDYGYTF.

The rearrangement links TRBV30 to TRBJ1-1; the D gene is possibly TRBD1 (5 bases). Germline V gene lookup returns CDR1 GTSNPN and CDR2 SVGIG (reference sequence). Trimming left V 4 bases short and J 4 bases short, with 13 bases between. CDR3 length: 13 residues. The CDR3 coding sequence is TGTGCCTGGACCAAGGGGATGGCCACTGAAGCTTTCTTT. It yields the protein CAWTKGMATEAFF.

The V gene is TRBV7-9, the J gene TRBJ2-5, with TRBD2 matching 9 bases. Germline V gene lookup returns CDR1 SEHNR and CDR2 FQNEAQ (reference sequence). The CDR3 sequence is 17 residues long. V dropped 4 bases and J dropped 0; count of bases not matched to a gene: 9. CDR3 loop: CASSSVRLAEYQETQYF. CDR3 DNA sequence: TGTGCCAGCAGCTCCGTCCGACTAGCGGAGTACCAAGAGACCCAGTACTTC.

This chain's CDR3 is CATRTGESSYEQYF. The CDR3 coding sequence is TGCGCCACCCGAACAGGGGAGAGCTCCTACGAGCAGTACTTC. The chain recombines TRBV10-2 with TRBJ2-7, with 7 positions matching TRBD1. The CDR3 consists of 14 residues. Per the germline V gene, CDR1 is WSHSY and CDR2 is SAAADI. The ends lost 10 bases at V and 0 bases at J; junction bases unmatched: 9.

This clone has more than one count but fewer than ten. This same CDR3 is encoded by further DNA sequences in the sample. The chain has TRBV6-4 and TRBJ2-2, with 7 bases aligning to TRBD1. Germline CDR1 MRHNA, CDR2 SNTAGT. V was clipped by 4 bases and J by 3 bases; unmatched bases: 2. The CDR3 has 14 amino acids. The CDR3 DNA follows: TGTGCCAGCAGTGGACAGGGCGACACCGGGGAGCTGTTTTTT. Translating gives CASSGQGDTGELFF.

The chain uses TRBV28 and TRBJ2-7; 13 bases align to TRBD2. Germline loops: CDR1 MDHEN, CDR2 SYDVKM. The CDR3 contains 17 residues. The trim removed 6 bases at V and 6 bases at J, leaving 14 bases unmatched. Written as DNA, the CDR3 is TGTGCCAGCAGCCAGCCGGGGGGACTAGCGGGGATTAGCGAGCAGTACGTC. As protein: CASSQPGGLAGISEQYV.

This chain links TRBV7-8 with TRBJ1-3; D gene uncertain. The germline V gene has CDR1 SGHVS and CDR2 FQNEAQ. V gave up 5 bases and J gave up 0 bases, with 11 bases separating them. The CDR3 runs to 15 residues. CDR3: CASSLELLSGNTIYF. The CDR3 DNA follows: TGTGCCAGCAGCCTTGAACTGCTCTCTGGAAACACCATATATTTT.

J is TRBJ2-5 and V is TRBV5-1, with D hard to call. The CDR3 is made up of 15 amino acids. Per germline, CDR1 SGHRS and CDR2 YFSETQ. Trimming pared 4 bases from V and 6 bases from J, leaving 19 bases between. CDR3 coding DNA: TGCGCCAGCAGCCCCCCCTCCGGTAGCAGCCAGACCCAGTACTTC. Its protein is CASSPPSGSSQTQYF.

This chain uses TRBV6-1 with TRBJ2-3, with 12 nucleotides matching TRBD2. The germline CDR1 and CDR2 sequences are MNHNS and SASEGT. J gave up 7 bases and V 3 bases, and 5 bases lay outside the gene matches. The CDR3 is made up of 15 amino acids. CDR3 DNA: TGTGCCAGCAGTGATCCTAGCGGGGGGGTAAATACGCAGTATTTT. Translated: CASSDPSGGVNTQYF.

This clone was counted between two and nine times. The rearrangement links TRBV9 to TRBJ1-3; TRBD1 aligns across 7 bases. The V gene end was trimmed by 4 bases and the J gene end by 4 bases; junction bases not matched to a gene: 5. Looked up from germline, CDR1 is SGDLS and CDR2 is YYNGEE. This CDR3 contains 14 residues. CDR3 in DNA: TGTGCCAGCAGCTTCCAGGGACAGGGAAACACCATATATTTT. Its translation: CASSFQGQGNTIYF.

In this sample, this clone turned up a few times. J is TRBJ2-7 and V is TRBV5-1; 8 positions match TRBD2. Trimming at V came to 1 base and at J to 0 bases, leaving 6 bases not matched to a gene. The V gene's germline CDR1 is SGHRS and CDR2 YFSETQ. This CDR3 comprises 16 residues. This CDR3 reads CASSLSPSGLSYEQYF. The CDR3 nucleotides read TGCGCCAGCAGCTTGTCGCCTAGCGGGCTCTCCTACGAGCAGTACTTC.

This clone occurred once. The chain combines TRBV18 with TRBJ2-7, with D perhaps matching TRBD2 (6 bases). Germline loops: CDR1 KGHSH, CDR2 LQKENI. V was cut by 0 bases and J by 3 bases, with 12 bases left in between. The CDR3 is 15 residues long. The CDR3 loop reads CASSPPLGGSYEQYF. Here the CDR3 DNA reads TGTGCCAGCTCACCACCCCTGGGGGGTAGCTACGAGCAGTACTTC.

V is TRBV5-1 and J is TRBJ2-7; TRBD1 aligns across 7 bases. J gave up 6 bases and V 7 bases, and 13 bases lay outside the gene matches. From germline, CDR1 is SGHRS and CDR2 YFSETQ. This CDR3 contains 14 residues. The CDR3 loop reads CASSKTGTDSEQYV. Written as DNA, the CDR3 is TGCGCCAGCTCTAAAACCGGGACAGACAGCGAGCAGTACGTC.

The chain carries TRBV7-3 and TRBJ1-2; the match to TRBD1 covers 8 bases. Trimming at V came to 0 bases and at J to 8 bases, leaving 8 bases not matched to a gene. The CDR3 sequence is 15 residues long. CDR1 and CDR2 from the germline V gene are SGHTA and FQGTGA. This chain's CDR3 is CASSLTSTGGIGYTF. The DNA for the CDR3 is TGTGCCAGCAGCTTAACAAGCACAGGGGGGATCGGCTACACCTTC.

This chain connects TRBV6-5 to TRBJ2-5; possible D gene TRBD1, 6 bases. The CDR3 runs 13 residues. The V gene's germline CDR1 is MNHEY and CDR2 SVGAGI. Trimming pared 8 bases from V and 3 bases from J, leaving 13 bases between. As DNA, the CDR3 is TGTGCCAGCTCCCGGGCAGGGGAAGAGACCCAGTACTTC. The encoded protein is CASSRAGEETQYF.

This chain connects TRBV4-2 to TRBJ1-6; weak D call: TRBD1 (6 bases). Trimming pared 4 bases from V and 9 bases from J, leaving 19 bases between. This CDR3 comprises 16 residues. CDR1 and CDR2 from the germline V gene are LGHNA and YNFKEQ. The CDR3 region has the DNA TGTGCCAGCAGCCCGGGTCTACAGGGCCTACGTTCACCCCTCCACTTT. Translation: CASSPGLQGLRSPLHF.